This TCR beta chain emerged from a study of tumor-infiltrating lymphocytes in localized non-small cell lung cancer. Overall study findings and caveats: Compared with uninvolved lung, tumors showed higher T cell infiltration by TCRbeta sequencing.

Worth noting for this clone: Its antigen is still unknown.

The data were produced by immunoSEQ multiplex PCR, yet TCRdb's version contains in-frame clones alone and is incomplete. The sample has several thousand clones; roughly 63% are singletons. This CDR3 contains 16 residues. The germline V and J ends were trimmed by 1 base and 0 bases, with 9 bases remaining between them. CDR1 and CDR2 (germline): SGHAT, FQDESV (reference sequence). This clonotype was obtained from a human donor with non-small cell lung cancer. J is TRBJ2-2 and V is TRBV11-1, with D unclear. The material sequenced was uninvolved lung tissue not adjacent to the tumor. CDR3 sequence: CASSLGSGTNTGELFF. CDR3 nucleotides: TGTGCCAGCAGCTTAGGGAGTGGTACGAACACCGGGGAGCTGTTTTTT.